The present entry profiles one T cell receptor beta chain with its context. Per the study methods: Nucleated cell number was recorded as an estimate derived from reference gene primer amplification. Some clones are missing from TCRdb's copy, which holds only in-frame ones; the method was immunoSEQ multiplex PCR. That table gives V, J and clone size, and the DNA gave D and trimming. This table holds 400,000 or so clones, about 89% found once. The data were obtained in a study of blood T cell repertoires in COVID-19. Trimming left V 3 bases short and J 0 bases short, with 11 bases between. The germline V gene encodes CDR1 KGHSH and CDR2 LQKENI. The CDR3 runs 15 residues.

The sequencing sample was made of peripheral blood. This sequence joins TRBV18 and TRBJ2-5; TRBD1 is a possible D gene (6 bases). This receptor was identified in a woman between 40 and 50 years old with COVID-19, enrolled during active disease. The CDR3 here is CASSPLTGNQETQYF. Written as DNA, the CDR3 is TGTGCCAGCTCACCCCTGACAGGAAACCAAGAGACCCAGTACTTC. Based on the CDR3 plus reference TRBV18 and TRBJ2-5, the full variable domain is NAGVMQNPRHLVRRRGQEARLRCSPMKGHSHVYWYRQLPEEGLKFMVYLQKENIIDESGMPKERFSAEFPKEGPSILRIQQVVRGDSAAYFCASSPLTGNQETQYFGPGTRLLVL.